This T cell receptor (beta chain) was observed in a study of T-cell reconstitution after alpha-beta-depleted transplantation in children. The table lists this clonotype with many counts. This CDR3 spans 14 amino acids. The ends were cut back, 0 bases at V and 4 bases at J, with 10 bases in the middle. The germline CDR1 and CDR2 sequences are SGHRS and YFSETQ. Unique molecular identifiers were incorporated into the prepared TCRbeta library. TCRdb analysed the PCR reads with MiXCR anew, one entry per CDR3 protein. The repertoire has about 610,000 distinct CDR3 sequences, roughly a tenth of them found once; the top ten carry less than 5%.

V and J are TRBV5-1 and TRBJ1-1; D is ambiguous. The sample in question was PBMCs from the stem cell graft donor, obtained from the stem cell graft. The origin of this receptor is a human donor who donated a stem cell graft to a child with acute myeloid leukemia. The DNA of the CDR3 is TGCGCCAGCAGCTTGGGCGGACGGATCACTGAAGCTTTCTTT. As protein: CASSLGGRITEAFF.